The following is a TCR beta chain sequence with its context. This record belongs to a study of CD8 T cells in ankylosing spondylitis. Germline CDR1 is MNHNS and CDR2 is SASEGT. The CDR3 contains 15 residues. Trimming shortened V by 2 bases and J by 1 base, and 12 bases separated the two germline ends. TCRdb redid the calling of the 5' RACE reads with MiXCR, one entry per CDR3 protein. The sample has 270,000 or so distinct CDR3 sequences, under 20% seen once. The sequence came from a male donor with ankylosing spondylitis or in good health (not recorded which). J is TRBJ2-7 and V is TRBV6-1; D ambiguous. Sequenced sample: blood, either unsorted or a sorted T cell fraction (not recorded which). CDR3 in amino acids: CASSEYLNPSYEQYF. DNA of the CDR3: TGTGCCAGCAGTGAATATCTTAACCCATCCTACGAGCAGTACTTC.